A single sample gave rise to the 9 T cell receptor beta chains below, sequenced in a study of cytomegalovirus exposure and HLA in healthy donors. Primers: 60 Vbeta forward and 13 Jbeta reverse. The protocol was immunoSEQ multiplex PCR, while the TCRdb copy is restricted to in-frame clones and leaves out a portion. The data show some 120,000 clones, around three quarters seen once. Sequenced: PBMCs. The receptors derive from a man aged 25 to 45 in good health and CMV-seronegative.

Here the CDR3 DNA reads TGTGCCATCAGTGAGTCGAATGAAGCACCCAACACTGAAGCTTTCTTT. Protein: CAISESNEAPNTEAFF. The V call is TRBV10-3, the J call TRBJ1-1, with D hard to call. CDR1 and CDR2 (germline): ENHRY, SYGVKD. The CDR3 extends over 16 amino acids. The V end was cut by 0 bases, the J end by 2 bases, with 13 bases between.

V is TRBV7-9 and J is TRBJ2-3; 7 nucleotides line up with TRBD2. CDR1 and CDR2 from the germline V gene are SEHNR and FQNEAQ (reference sequence). The CDR3 is 15 amino acids. The J segment lost 2 bases and the V segment lost 3 bases, leaving 5 bases of the junction unmatched. CDR3 residues: CASSFELADTDTQYF. The DNA for the CDR3 is TGTGCCAGCAGCTTCGAGCTAGCGGACACAGATACGCAGTATTTT.

The V and J genes are TRBV18 and TRBJ1-5; D gene unclear. V shed 5 bases and J shed 7 bases, with 18 bases lying between them. The CDR3 totals 15 residues. The germline V gene has CDR1 KGHSH and CDR2 LQKENI. CDR3 in DNA: TGTGCCAGCTCAACTGGAGGCAATTCCCACCAGCCCCAGCATTTT. Translated: CASSTGGNSHQPQHF.

V usage is TRBV5-1 and J usage is TRBJ2-1, with D perhaps TRBD2 (5 bases). V lost 0 bases and J 2 bases, leaving 18 bases between the germline ends. CDR3 length: 18 amino acids. The germline V gene has CDR1 SGHRS and CDR2 YFSETQ. Written as DNA, the CDR3 is TGCGCCAGCAGCTTGGGGTTTTCGTCGGAGCGGACCTACAATGAGCAGTTCTTC. It codes for CASSLGFSSERTYNEQFF. The full variable domain, rest sourced from reference TRBV5-1 and TRBJ2-1, is KAGVTQTPRYLIKTRGQQVTLSCSPISGHRSVSWYQQTPGQGLQFLFEYFSETQRNKGNFPGRFSGRQFSNSRSEMNVSTLELGDSALYLCASSLGFSSERTYNEQFFGPGTRLTVL.

The chain has TRBV11-2 and TRBJ1-4; D might be TRBD1 (6 bases). V lost 2 bases, J lost 8 bases, and 15 bases lay in between. The CDR3 contains 15 residues. In germline, CDR1 is SGHAT, CDR2 FQNNGV. DNA for the CDR3: TGTGCCAGCAGCTTATCCGGTATGGACAGCGAAAAACTGTTTTTT. Translated, it gives CASSLSGMDSEKLFF.

V usage is TRBV7-2 and J usage is TRBJ1-1; D gene unclear. The V gene lost 4 bases and the J gene lost 8 bases, with 8 bases spanning the gap. Germline lookup yields CDR1 SGHTA and CDR2 FQGNSA. This CDR3 contains 11 residues. CDR3 bases: TGTGCCAGCAGCTCGCGGGTAGAAGCTTTCTTT. This sequence encodes CASSSRVEAFF.

This rearrangement joins TRBV2 to TRBJ2-2; no clear D gene. The V gene's germline CDR1 is SNHLY and CDR2 FYNNEI. The V and J ends lost 3 bases and 1 base respectively, with 6 bases between them. The CDR3 sequence is 14 residues long. CDR3 loop: CASSERRNTGELFF. As DNA, the CDR3 is TGTGCCAGCAGTGAGAGGCGGAACACCGGGGAGCTGTTTTTT.

The chain couples TRBV6-5 to TRBJ2-2; no firm D call. V was pared by 4 bases and J by 5 bases, with 11 bases between. This CDR3 spans 14 amino acids. Germline V gives CDR1 MNHEY, CDR2 SVGAGI. The CDR3 DNA reads as TGTGCCAGCAGTTCTCCGGGTTGGACCGGGGAGCTGTTTTTT. Residues: CASSSPGWTGELFF.

The chain has TRBV19 and TRBJ2-3; possible D gene TRBD2, 6 bases. V lost 3 bases, J lost 6 bases, and 16 bases lay in between. The V gene's germline CDR1 is LNHDA and CDR2 SQIVND (reference sequence). This CDR3 is 15 amino acids long. CDR3: CASSIGTGAGDTQYF. Here the CDR3 DNA reads TGTGCCAGTAGTATCGGTACGGGAGCAGGCGATACGCAGTATTTT. Using reference TRBV19 and TRBJ2-3 for the parts outside the CDR3, the full variable domain is DGGITQSPKYLFRKEGQNVTLSCEQNLNHDAMYWYRQDPGQGLRLIYYSQIVNDFQKGDIAEGYSVSREKKESFPLTVTSAQKNPTAFYLCASSIGTGAGDTQYFGPGTRLTVL.